One TCR beta chain is described in this entry. The assay used deep level. Original analysis: There were no quality scores in the junction-only immunoSEQ sequences, so filtering differed. The table came from immunoSEQ multiplex PCR; TCRdb's copy has only in-frame clones and leaves some out. V, J and clone size reflect that table, while D and trimming were determined from the DNA. The top ten hold approximately 12% of the sample, which has approximately 460,000 clones, 70% to 80% seen once. The V gene end was trimmed by 1 base and the J gene end by 6 bases; junction bases not matched to a gene: 6. The CDR3 extends over 16 amino acids. Germline V gene sequence: CDR1 LNHNV, CDR2 YYDKDF (reference sequence). Healthy HIV-negative adults with no recent acute infections or vaccinations were recruited as donors. The record originates from a study of shared clonotypes between healthy human individuals.

The chain has TRBV15 and TRBJ1-5; 10 positions match TRBD1. The sequence came from a woman aged 40 to 49 in good health. Some clones in this sample may be carry-over from other donors' samples. The sample was PBMCs. The CDR3 nucleotides are TGTGCCACCAGCAGAGCTCTGGACAGGGGGTCTCAGCCCCAGCATTTT. The encoded protein is CATSRALDRGSQPQHF.